This TCR beta chain was profiled in a study of shared clonotypes between healthy human individuals. Trimming shortened V by 2 bases and J by 6 bases, and 14 bases separated the two germline ends. Germline-derived CDR1 and CDR2 are MNHEY and SMNVEV (reference sequence). The CDR3 length is 15 residues. Profiling relied on immunoSEQ multiplex PCR, and the TCRdb table lists in-frame clones only, not all of them. The sample lists millions of clones, approximately 95% occurring once. The sequencing sample was made of naive CD4+ T cells sorted from blood. This sample's subset: CD45RA+ positively selected. The sequence derives from a man younger than 30 in good health. The chain has TRBV27 and TRBJ2-4, with TRBD2 as a possible D gene (7 bases). The DNA for the CDR3 is TGTGCCAGCAGTTTAGAGGGGGGGGACGGAAACATTCAGTACTTC. This translates into CASSLEGGDGNIQYF.